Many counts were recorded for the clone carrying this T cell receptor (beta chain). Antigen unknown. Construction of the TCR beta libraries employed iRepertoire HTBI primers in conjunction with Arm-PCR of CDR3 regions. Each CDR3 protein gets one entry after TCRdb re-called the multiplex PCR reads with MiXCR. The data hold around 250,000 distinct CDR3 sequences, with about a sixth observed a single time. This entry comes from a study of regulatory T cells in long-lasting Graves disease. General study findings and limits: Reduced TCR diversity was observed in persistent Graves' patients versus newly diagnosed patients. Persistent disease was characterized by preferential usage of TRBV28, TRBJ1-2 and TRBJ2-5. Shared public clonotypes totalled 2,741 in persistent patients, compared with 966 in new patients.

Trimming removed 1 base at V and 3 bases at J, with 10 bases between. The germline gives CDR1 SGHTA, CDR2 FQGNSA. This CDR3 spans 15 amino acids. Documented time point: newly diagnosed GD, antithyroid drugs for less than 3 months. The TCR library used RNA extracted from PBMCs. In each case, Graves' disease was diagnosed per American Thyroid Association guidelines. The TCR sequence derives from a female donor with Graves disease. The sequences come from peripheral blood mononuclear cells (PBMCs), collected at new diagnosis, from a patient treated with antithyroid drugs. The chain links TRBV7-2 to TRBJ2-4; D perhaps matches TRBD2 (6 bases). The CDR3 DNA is TGTGCCAGCAGCTTAGAAAGCGGGTTCAAAAACATTCAGTACTTC. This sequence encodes CASSLESGFKNIQYF.